The 29 T cell receptor beta chains below were found in one sample sequenced in a study of blood T cells in healthy people across ages (dated by TCRdb to between 2014 and 2017). The library was obtained by 5' RACE. Sequenced on an Illumina HiSeq 2500. The second PCR ran for roughly 7 to 12 cycles and used a J-beta primer mix along with a sample-barcoded 5' primer. TCRdb reprocessing: public reads trimmed at Q25 with fastp, clones called with MiXCR, in-frame beta chains kept. Each entry is one CDR3 protein sequence, shown with its most common DNA and genes. The sample yields about 640,000 distinct CDR3 sequences; 45% to 65% were counted once. The top ten constitute roughly 34% of the sample. Input material: blood. These receptors were taken from a man aged 55-75 years in good health.

Many counts were recorded for this clonotype. The chain couples TRBV7-9 to TRBJ2-7; 11 bases map to TRBD2. With 1 base clipped from V and 2 bases from J, the junction kept 1 base outside the gene matches. CDR1 and CDR2 (germline): SEHNR, FQNEAQ (reference sequence). The CDR3 contains 15 residues. The CDR3, as DNA: TGTGCCAGCAGCTTAGGACTAGCGGGAACCTACGAGCAGTACTTC. Its protein product is CASSLGLAGTYEQYF.

The chain uses TRBV6-5 and TRBJ2-5, with D perhaps being TRBD1 or TRBD2 (6 bases each). There are 14 residues in the CDR3. Trimming took off 2 bases at V and 11 bases at J, with 18 bases between the two ends. The germline V gene has CDR1 MNHEY and CDR2 SVGAGI. CDR3 region: CASSYGGGGRRQYF. The CDR3 coding sequence is TGTGCCAGCAGTTACGGAGGGGGAGGCCGTCGTCAGTACTTC.

The chain uses TRBV28 and TRBJ2-7, with TRBD1 identical over 7 bases. The CDR3 is 12 residues long. Germline CDR1 MDHEN, CDR2 SYDVKM. With 5 bases clipped from V and 2 bases from J, the junction kept 0 bases outside the gene matches. The CDR3 coding sequence is TGTGCCAGCAGTGACAGGGCCTACGAGCAGTACTTC. Its translation is CASSDRAYEQYF.

V usage is TRBV7-2 and J usage is TRBJ2-7, with TRBD2 as a possible D gene (5 bases). The CDR3 contains 15 residues. The V gene's germline CDR1 is SGHTA and CDR2 FQGNSA. V gave up 4 bases and J gave up 6 bases, with 19 bases separating them. This CDR3 reads CASSSSLVGVSEQYF. DNA for the CDR3: TGTGCCAGCAGCTCTTCTTTGGTGGGAGTCAGCGAGCAGTACTTC.

This clonotype was seen only a few times. CDR3 coding DNA: TGTGCCAGCAGCCCAGGGGAGGCGGGCACCGGGGAGCTGTTTTTT. Its protein is CASSPGEAGTGELFF. The chain links TRBV7-2 to TRBJ2-2; D may match TRBD1 or TRBD2 (6 bases each). The CDR3 has 15 amino acids. The V end was cut by 5 bases, the J end by 4 bases, with 14 bases between. CDR1 and CDR2 from the germline V gene are SGHTA and FQGNSA.

The J gene is TRBJ2-1, the V gene TRBV7-9; 9 bases map to TRBD2. V lost 2 bases to trimming and J lost 0 bases; unmatched junction nucleotides: 8. CDR3 length: 18 amino acids. Germline loops: CDR1 SEHNR, CDR2 FQNEAQ (reference sequence). Here the CDR3 DNA reads TGTGCCAGCAGCTTATCAGCTAGCGGGGCTAGCTCCTACAATGAGCAGTTCTTC. It specifies CASSLSASGASSYNEQFF. Full variable domain (missing parts from reference TRBV7-9 and TRBJ2-1): DTGVSQNPRHKITKRGQNVTFRCDPISEHNRLYWYRQTLGQGPEFLTYFQNEAQLEKSRLLSDRFSAERPKGSFSTLEIQRTEQGDSAMYLCASSLSASGASSYNEQFFGPGTRLTVL.

The gene calls are TRBV29-1 and TRBJ2-5, with 9 positions matching TRBD2. V gave up 4 bases and J gave up 3 bases; unmatched junction bases: 6. The CDR3 is 14 amino acids. Germline CDR1 and CDR2: SQVTM and ANQGSEA. This CDR3 reads CSVVPSGAKETQYF. Here the CDR3 DNA reads TGCAGCGTTGTTCCTAGCGGGGCCAAAGAGACCCAGTACTTC.

The chain employs TRBV12-3 or TRBV12-4 and TRBJ2-4; 8 positions match TRBD1. The J segment lost 8 bases and the V segment lost 5 bases, leaving 11 bases of the junction unmatched. The CDR3 has 15 amino acids. The CDR3: CASSAGDRIRDIQYF. CDR3 nucleotides: TGTGCCAGCAGTGCAGGGGACAGGATAAGAGACATTCAGTACTTC.

Concerning this clonotype itself: The junction does not match germline at one end; this may be a read error. The CDR3 DNA reads as TGTGCCAGCAGTCTCAGGGGATCTTTCGTTGGCTACACCTTC. Residues: CASSLRGSFVGYTF. The V and J genes are TRBV10-3 and TRBJ1-2; D possibly corresponds to TRBD1 (6 bases). The CDR3 spans 14 residues. Per germline, CDR1 ENHRY and CDR2 SYGVKD.

V gene TRBV5-1 combines with J gene TRBJ2-3, with 12 nucleotides matching TRBD2. The CDR3 is 18 amino acids. The V gene end was trimmed by 0 bases and the J gene end by 0 bases; junction bases not matched to a gene: 5. The germline V gene encodes CDR1 SGHRS and CDR2 YFSETQ. Here the CDR3 DNA reads TGCGCCAGCAGCTTGGGACTAGCGGGAGCCGCTAGCACAGATACGCAGTATTTT. This encodes CASSLGLAGAASTDTQYF.

The chain links TRBV29-1 to TRBJ2-5; the D gene is possibly TRBD2 (6 bases). This CDR3 is built from 13 residues. Germline CDR1 SQVTM, CDR2 ANQGSEA. V lost 3 bases and J 5 bases, leaving 13 bases between the germline ends. CDR3 region: CSVETRMGETQYF. DNA for the CDR3: TGCAGCGTTGAGACTAGAATGGGGGAGACCCAGTACTTC.

The chain uses TRBV5-1 and TRBJ2-1; unclear D gene. Trimming stripped 0 bases from V and 6 bases from J, with 10 bases between. Germline V gene lookup returns CDR1 SGHRS and CDR2 YFSETQ. The CDR3 is made up of 14 amino acids. The CDR3 reads CASSLDVTANEQFF. In nucleotides, the CDR3 is TGCGCCAGCAGCTTGGATGTTACGGCCAATGAGCAGTTCTTC.

Worth noting for this clonotype: At one end the junction does not follow the germline gene, possibly because of a read error. The rearrangement links TRBV4-1 to TRBJ2-1, with TRBD1 matching over 9 bases. This CDR3 comprises 17 residues. CDR1 and CDR2 from the germline V gene are MGHRA and YSYEKL. In DNA, the CDR3 is TGCGCCAGCAGCCAAGGGGGTACAGGGGGCAATTACAATAAGCAGTTCTTC. Translated: CASSQGGTGGNYNKQFF.

V is TRBV7-2 and J is TRBJ2-2; 9 bases agree with TRBD1. The V and J ends lost 5 bases and 6 bases, in that order; junction bases with no gene match: 10. The CDR3 runs to 16 residues. Germline V CDR1 and CDR2: SGHTA, FQGNSA. The CDR3 DNA reads as TGTGCCAGCAGCATCCCACAGGGGGCTGGGGCCGGGGAGCTGTTTTTT. Translated: CASSIPQGAGAGELFF.

This clonotype was detected only a few times. This may arise from a read error, as a much more abundant clone is one base away. The chain couples TRBV11-2 to TRBJ2-5, with 8 bases identical to TRBD2. V was clipped by 8 bases and J by 2 bases; unmatched bases: 7. Germline-derived CDR1 and CDR2 are SGHAT and FQNNGV. The CDR3 length is 14 residues. This CDR3 is CASADLAGQETQYF. For the CDR3, the DNA is TGTGCCAGCGCTGACTTAGCGGGACAAGAGACCCAGTACTTC.

This clonotype showed up just once. The chain recombines TRBV7-2 with TRBJ2-1, with 12 bases lining up with TRBD2. The CDR3 spans 15 residues. The germline CDR1 and CDR2 sequences are SGHTA and FQGNSA. V was clipped by 4 bases and J by 15 bases; unmatched bases: 13. The CDR3 DNA reads TGTGCCAGCAGCTACGGGCTAGCGGGGGGGCAAACTTCGTTCTTC. This sequence encodes CASSYGLAGGQTSFF. The variable domain in full, with the rest retrieved from reference TRBV7-2 and TRBJ2-1, is GAGVSQSPSNKVTEKGKDVELRCDPISGHTALYWYRQSLGQGLEFLIYFQGNSAPDKSGLPSDRFSAERTGGSVSTLTIQRTQQEDSAVYLCASSYGLAGGQTSFFGPGTRLTVL.

The chain couples TRBV3-1 to TRBJ2-3; the D gene is possibly TRBD2 (5 bases). From germline, CDR1 is LGHDT and CDR2 YNNKEL (reference sequence). This CDR3 contains 16 residues. Trimming shortened V by 1 base and J by 4 bases, and 15 bases separated the two germline ends. CDR3 nucleotides: TGTGCCAGCAGCCAAGTAGGCGGTGAGAGGGCAGATACGCAGTATTTT. The encoded protein is CASSQVGGERADTQYF.

This clonotype was counted only a few times. The chain combines TRBV4-1 with TRBJ2-3; no clear D. V was pared by 6 bases and J by 12 bases, with 22 bases between. Germline V gives CDR1 MGHRA, CDR2 YSYEKL. The CDR3 sequence is 14 residues long. The DNA for the CDR3 is TGCGCCAGCAGTCGGAATCGCGGCTCCGAGCTCCAGTATTTT. Translated, it gives CASSRNRGSELQYF.

The table lists this clonotype with many counts. The junction differs from germline at one of its ends, possibly a read error. The rearrangement joins TRBV10-2 to TRBJ1-2; a possible D gene is TRBD1 (5 bases). The CDR3 runs 13 residues. Germline CDR1 reads WSHSY; CDR2 reads SAAADI. The CDR3: CASSVTGNYGYTF. In nucleotides, the CDR3 is TGTGCCAGCAGCGTTACAGGAAACTATGGCTACACCTTC.

The genes are TRBV14 and TRBJ2-7; 9 bases are a match to TRBD1. The end of the DNA aligns better with TRBJ2-5, so the J call may be wrong. CDR1 is SGHDN, CDR2 FVKESK, per germline. The CDR3 totals 16 residues. The CDR3, as DNA: TGTGCCAGCAGCCACCTGACAGGGGGAGGGCAAGAGACCCAGTACTTC. It codes for CASSHLTGGGQETQYF.

This clonotype showed up just a few times. This chain connects TRBV7-2 to TRBJ2-1; 7 positions match TRBD1. The CDR3 is 14 residues long. Germline-derived CDR1 and CDR2 are SGHTA and FQGNSA. V was clipped by 5 bases and J by 12 bases; unmatched bases: 13. The CDR3 coding sequence is TGTGCCAGCAGCCCTATGGCAGGGGGTGGCTCGCAGTTCTTC. Residues: CASSPMAGGGSQFF.

The J gene is TRBJ2-5, the V gene TRBV29-1, with D uncertain. V lost 4 bases and J 2 bases, leaving 5 bases between the germline ends. The CDR3 extends over 11 amino acids. Germline loops: CDR1 SQVTM, CDR2 ANQGSEA. The DNA for the CDR3 is TGCAGCGTTGTGGATCAAGAGACCCAGTACTTC. The encoded protein is CSVVDQETQYF.

V usage is TRBV12-3 or TRBV12-4 and J usage is TRBJ1-1, with D possibly TRBD1 on 5 matching bases. Trimming removed 3 bases from V and 0 bases from J, with 11 bases in between. The CDR3 sequence is 15 residues long. The CDR3 loop is CASSFIGRVNTEAFF. CDR3 sequence (DNA): TGTGCCAGCAGTTTTATTGGCAGGGTGAACACTGAAGCTTTCTTT.

V and J are TRBV29-1 and TRBJ2-5, with 8 positions matching TRBD2. Germline CDR1 and CDR2: SQVTM and ANQGSEA. This CDR3 is 12 amino acids long. Trimming removed 7 bases from V and 5 bases from J; junction bases left unmatched: 6. Here the CDR3 reads CSGGLVGETQYF. The CDR3 nucleotides are TGCAGCGGGGGACTAGTAGGGGAGACCCAGTACTTC.

V usage is TRBV6-1 and J usage is TRBJ1-1; D perhaps matches TRBD1 (5 bases). V lost 11 bases to trimming and J lost 12 bases, with 22 bases between them. The CDR3 is 12 residues long. The germline gives CDR1 MNHNS, CDR2 SASEGT. The CDR3 sequence: CADTLRLRGTFF. In nucleotides, the CDR3 is TGTGCCGACACCCTTCGTCTTAGGGGAACTTTCTTT.

This clonotype was seen a few times. The chain is built from TRBV20-1 and TRBJ1-6; TRBD1 matches at 7 bases. Germline loops: CDR1 DFQATT, CDR2 SNEGSKA (reference sequence). The CDR3 sequence is 15 residues long. The V and J ends lost 4 bases and 6 bases, in that order; junction bases with no gene match: 9. CDR3 DNA: TGCAGTGCTATCCCCCCGACAGGGATTAATTCACCCCTCCACTTT. It codes for CSAIPPTGINSPLHF.

Note on this clonotype: The germline gene is not matched at one end of the junction; a read error may be the cause. This chain uses TRBV4-1 with TRBJ1-1, with 11 bases that match TRBD1. Per germline, CDR1 MGHRA and CDR2 YSYEKL. The CDR3 is 15 amino acids. CDR3 region: CASNQGQGAGTEAFF. The DNA for the CDR3 is TGCGCCAGCAACCAAGGACAGGGGGCCGGCACTGAAGCTTTCTTT.

The chain couples TRBV7-2 to TRBJ2-1; 8 bases fit TRBD2. The CDR3 extends over 14 amino acids. Losses at the gene ends were 0 bases for V and 8 bases for J; bases not matched to a gene: 3. Per germline, CDR1 SGHTA and CDR2 FQGNSA. The CDR3 region is CASSLAIGGDEQFF. The CDR3 nucleotides read TGTGCCAGCAGCTTAGCGATCGGGGGGGATGAGCAGTTCTTC.

The chain uses TRBV7-2 and TRBJ2-5; D remains unclear. V was cut by 5 bases and J by 1 base, with 14 bases left in between. The V gene's germline CDR1 is SGHTA and CDR2 FQGNSA. The CDR3 has 15 amino acids. As DNA, the CDR3 is TGTGCCAGCAGCGCCCGAACGTCGGGCCAAGAGACCCAGTACTTC. This codes for CASSARTSGQETQYF. Full variable domain (outside the CDR3, taken from reference TRBV7-2 and TRBJ2-5): GAGVSQSPSNKVTEKGKDVELRCDPISGHTALYWYRQSLGQGLEFLIYFQGNSAPDKSGLPSDRFSAERTGGSVSTLTIQRTQQEDSAVYLCASSARTSGQETQYFGPGTRLLVL.